This paragraph reports one T cell receptor (beta chain). Its antigen is not known. The record originates from a study of vaccination effects on CD4 cells after COVID-19. On the study more broadly: Following the second dose by a median of 72 days, the post-vaccine samples were obtained. Findings and caveats of the study: Late post-vaccination, clones induced by infection and those induced by vaccine underwent marked clonal contraction.

TCRdb keeps only in-frame clones here, not all; method: immunoSEQ multiplex PCR. The repertoire includes approximately 40,000 clones, 76% of them detected once, and approximately 3.8% sits in the top ten. Germline V CDR1 and CDR2: SGHKS, YYEKEE (reference sequence). The CDR3 covers 15 residues. V was pared by 0 bases and J by 7 bases, with 11 bases between. CD4+ T cell isolation took place after about nine days of culture. Sometime from March through December 2020, the person acquired a SARS-CoV-2 infection that PCR confirmed. Vaccination of participants consisted of two doses of either the BNT162b2 or mRNA-1273 vaccine.

This rearrangement joins TRBV5-5 to TRBJ1-6; the D gene is possibly TRBD1 (5 bases). Here the sequenced sample was CD4+ T cells from PBMCs cultured without peptide, taken after COVID-19 vaccination. The source of this sequence is a human donor who had a prior SARS-CoV-2 infection. This CDR3 reads CASSLAGTVNSPLHF. In DNA form, the CDR3 reads TGTGCCAGCAGCTTGGCCGGGACGGTGAATTCACCCCTCCACTTT. The full variable domain, rest sourced from reference TRBV5-5 and TRBJ1-6, is DAGVTQSPTHLIKTRGQQVTLRCSPISGHKSVSWYQQVLGQGPQFIFQYYEKEERGRGNFPDRFSARQFPNYSSELNVNALLLGDSALYLCASSLAGTVNSPLHFGNGTRLTVT.